This T cell receptor beta chain was sequenced for a study of identifying expanded T cells in peripheral blood. The protocol was immunoSEQ multiplex PCR, while the TCRdb copy is restricted to in-frame clones and leaves out a portion. The sample includes about 89,000 clones, about 87% of them seen just once. Study results and caveats: Two-week clone count variance significantly increased as total template count grew. Roughly 1.1 clones differed between technical replicates, versus approximately 16 and 20 over time.

CDR1 is SGDLS, CDR2 YYNGEE, per germline. The CDR3 covers 15 residues. V gave up 0 bases and J gave up 0 bases, with 9 bases separating them. Collection occurred without any documented infections or immune events in donors. For this clone: Its antigen is unknown.

The rearrangement joins TRBV9 to TRBJ2-5; D is perhaps TRBD1 (5 bases). The material sequenced was blood. The TCR originated in a person aged 18 to 70 in good health. CDR3 residues: CASSVGAGNQETQYF. The DNA of the CDR3 is TGTGCCAGCAGCGTAGGTGCAGGGAACCAAGAGACCCAGTACTTC.